This TCR beta chain came from a study of OX40 agonist ivuxolimab in advanced cancers. Study overall: Those enrolled were less than 85% male, with a mean age of 60 years and ages from about 20 to 80. Three individuals attained partial responses, comprising one hepatocellular carcinoma case and two cutaneous melanoma cases.

V dropped 3 bases and J dropped 5; count of bases not matched to a gene: 6. The CDR3 totals 14 residues. The V gene's germline CDR1 is SEHNR and CDR2 FQNEAQ (reference sequence). Notes on the study in general: Averaging showed that CD8+ T cells had more expanded clones than CD4+ did.

Patients were excluded for autoimmune disease history or systemic immunosuppression. TCRdb's table, derived via immunoSEQ multiplex PCR, lists solely in-frame clones and lacks some. The data contain approximately 100,000 clones, about 85% of them singletons. Worth noting for this clone: Its antigen remains unidentified.

The chain combines TRBV7-9 with TRBJ1-1; 7 bases are a match to TRBD1. The sequence came from an adult with an advanced solid tumor such as melanoma, head and neck, liver or kidney cancer. This sample comprised CD4+ or CD8+ T cells sorted from blood, obtained in a trial of the OX40 agonist ivuxolimab. The CDR3 is CASSFRQGQTEAFF. The CDR3 nucleotides read TGTGCCAGCAGCTTCCGACAGGGACAGACTGAAGCTTTCTTT.